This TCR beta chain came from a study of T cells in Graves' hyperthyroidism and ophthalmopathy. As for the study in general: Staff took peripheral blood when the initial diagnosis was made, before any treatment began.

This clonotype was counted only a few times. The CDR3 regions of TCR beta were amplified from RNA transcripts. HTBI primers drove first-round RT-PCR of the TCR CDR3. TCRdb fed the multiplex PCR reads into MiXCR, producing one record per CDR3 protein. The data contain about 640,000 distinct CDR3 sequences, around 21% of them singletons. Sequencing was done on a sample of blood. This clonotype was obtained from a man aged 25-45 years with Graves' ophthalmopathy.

The CDR3 nucleotides read TGTGCCAGCAGTCAATCCGCTTCCCTAACCTACAATGAGCAGTTCTTC. The encoded protein is CASSQSASLTYNEQFF. This sequence joins TRBV28 and TRBJ2-1; D ambiguous. The germline CDR1 and CDR2 sequences are MDHEN and SYDVKM. V was shortened by 5 bases and J by 2 bases, with 16 bases between the two germline ends. CDR3 length: 16 amino acids.